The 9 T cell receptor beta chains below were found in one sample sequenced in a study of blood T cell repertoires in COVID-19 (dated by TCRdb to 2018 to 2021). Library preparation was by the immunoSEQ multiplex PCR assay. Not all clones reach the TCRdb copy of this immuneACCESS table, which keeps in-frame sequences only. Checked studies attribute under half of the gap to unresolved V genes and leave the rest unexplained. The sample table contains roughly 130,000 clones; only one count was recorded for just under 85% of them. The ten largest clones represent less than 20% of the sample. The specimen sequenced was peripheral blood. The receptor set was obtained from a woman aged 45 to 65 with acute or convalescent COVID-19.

Written as DNA, the CDR3 is TGCAGCGTTGAAATAGGGAACAGGGGAAAGGGCTACACCTTC. This encodes CSVEIGNRGKGYTF. V usage is TRBV29-1 and J usage is TRBJ1-2; 7 bases map to TRBD1. Germline CDR1 reads SQVTM; CDR2 reads ANQGSEA. CDR3 length: 14 residues. V gave up 2 bases and J gave up 8 bases; unmatched junction bases: 11. The full variable domain, rest sourced from reference TRBV29-1 and TRBJ1-2, is SAVISQKPSRDICQRGTSLTIQCQVDSQVTMMFWYRQQPGQSLTLIATANQGSEATYESGFVIDKFPISRPNLTFSTLTVSNMSPEDSSIYLCSVEIGNRGKGYTFGSGTRLTVV.

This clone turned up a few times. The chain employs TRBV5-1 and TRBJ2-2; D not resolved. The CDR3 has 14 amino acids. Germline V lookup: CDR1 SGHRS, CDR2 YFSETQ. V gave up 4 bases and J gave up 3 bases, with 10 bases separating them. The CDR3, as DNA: TGCGCCAGCAGCGTAGCTACACACACCGGGGAGCTGTTTTTT. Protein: CASSVATHTGELFF.

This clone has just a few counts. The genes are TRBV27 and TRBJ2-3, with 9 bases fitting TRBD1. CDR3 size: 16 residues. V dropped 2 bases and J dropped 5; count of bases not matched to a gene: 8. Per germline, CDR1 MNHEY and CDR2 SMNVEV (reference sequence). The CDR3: CASSLVGTGFRDTQYF. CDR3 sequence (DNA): TGTGCCAGCAGTTTAGTAGGGACAGGGTTTAGAGATACGCAGTATTTT.

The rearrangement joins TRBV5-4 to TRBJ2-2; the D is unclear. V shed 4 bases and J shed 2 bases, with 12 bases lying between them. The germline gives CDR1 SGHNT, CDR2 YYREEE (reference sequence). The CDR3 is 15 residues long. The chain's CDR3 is CASSVLGKNTGELFF. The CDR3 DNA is TGTGCCAGCAGCGTTCTAGGAAAAAACACCGGGGAGCTGTTTTTT.

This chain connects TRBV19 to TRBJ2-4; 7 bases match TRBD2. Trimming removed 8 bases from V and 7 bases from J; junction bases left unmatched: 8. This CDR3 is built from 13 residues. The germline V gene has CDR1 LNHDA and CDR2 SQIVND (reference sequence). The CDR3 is CASAEGGMNIQYF. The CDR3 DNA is TGTGCCAGTGCCGAGGGAGGGATGAACATTCAGTACTTC.

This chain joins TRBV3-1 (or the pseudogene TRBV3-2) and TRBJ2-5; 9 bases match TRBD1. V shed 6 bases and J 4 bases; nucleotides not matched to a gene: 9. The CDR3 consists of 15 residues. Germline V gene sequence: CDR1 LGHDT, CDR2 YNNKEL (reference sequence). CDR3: CASRKFGTGRETQYF. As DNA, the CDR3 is TGTGCCAGCAGAAAGTTCGGGACAGGGAGAGAGACCCAGTACTTC.

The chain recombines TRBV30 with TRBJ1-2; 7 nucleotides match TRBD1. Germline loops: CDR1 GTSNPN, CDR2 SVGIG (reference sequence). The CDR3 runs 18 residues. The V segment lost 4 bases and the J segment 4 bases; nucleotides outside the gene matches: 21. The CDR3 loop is CAWIRSGTEKKGGYGYTF. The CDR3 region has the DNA TGTGCCTGGATTAGATCGGGGACAGAGAAGAAAGGTGGCTATGGCTACACCTTC.

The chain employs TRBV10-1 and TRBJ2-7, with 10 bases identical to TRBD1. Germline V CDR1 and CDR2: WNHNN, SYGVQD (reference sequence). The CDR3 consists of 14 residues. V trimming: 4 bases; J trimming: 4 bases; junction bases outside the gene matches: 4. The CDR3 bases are TGCGCCAGCAGTGCCCGGGACAGGGGTTACGAGCAGTACTTC. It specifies CASSARDRGYEQYF.

The CDR3 DNA sequence: TGTGCCAGTAGTATTGGGACACGGACTTACAATCAGCCCCAGCATTTT. Its protein is CASSIGTRTYNQPQHF. The chain links TRBV19 to TRBJ1-5; the D gene is possibly TRBD1 (6 bases). The CDR3 length is 16 residues. Trimming pared 3 bases from V and 3 bases from J, leaving 15 bases between. From germline, CDR1 is LNHDA and CDR2 SQIVND (reference sequence).